These T cell receptor beta chains were read from a single sample in a study of shared clonotypes between healthy human individuals. Sequencing was performed with immunoSEQ multiplex PCR; in TCRdb, only in-frame clones are kept and a portion is missing. The data show some 2,000,000 clones, approximately 95% seen once. The specimen sequenced was naive CD8+ T cells sorted from blood. The receptors come from a man between 18 and 29 years old in good health. Each CDR3 is given with its conserved first and last residue. Each record gives: J gene, clone size, D gene, V gene, CDR3 protein, CDR3 DNA. D genes are given only for firm matches. Size is omitted from some rows. Given values are once, few, many or a class for expanded clones.

TRBJ2-1 . . TRBV9 CASSVEGFLGSYNEQFF TGTGCCAGCAGCGTAGAGGGCTTCCTAGGCTCCTACAATGAGCAGTTCTTC
TRBJ2-7 . TRBD1 TRBV30 CAGTGGYEQYF TGTGCCGGGACAGGTGGCTACGAGCAGTACTTC
TRBJ2-5 once . TRBV7-9 CASSAPGPLPGETQYF TGTGCCAGCAGCGCCCCCGGCCCCCTCCCGGGGGAGACCCAGTACTTC
TRBJ2-1 once . TRBV19 CAIGTEGAYNEQFF TGTGCCATCGGGACCGAGGGAGCGTACAATGAGCAGTTCTTC
TRBJ1-1 . . TRBV6-6 CASSYGDPNTEAFF TGTGCCAGCAGTTACGGGGATCCGAACACTGAAGCTTTCTTT
TRBJ2-5 . . TRBV4-1 CASRDSGHSETQYF TGCGCCAGCAGAGACTCGGGACATTCAGAGACCCAGTACTTC
TRBJ2-1 once TRBD2 TRBV4-3 CASSQDPSRGLAAHEQFF TGCGCCAGCAGCCAAGACCCTTCGAGGGGACTAGCGGCCCATGAGCAGTTCTTC
TRBJ2-7 once . TRBV9 CASSKAGQPYEQYF TGTGCCAGCAGCAAAGCGGGACAGCCTTACGAGCAGTACTTC
TRBJ2-6 . TRBD1 TRBV29-1 CSARDSFSGANVLTF TGCAGCGCCCGGGACAGCTTCTCTGGGGCCAACGTCCTGACTTTC
TRBJ1-1 once . TRBV28 CASREQGNTEAFF TGTGCCAGCAGGGAGCAGGGGAACACTGAAGCTTTCTTT
TRBJ2-1 . TRBD2 TRBV10-3 CAISGTGLVFDEQFF TGTGCCATCAGTGGAACTGGACTAGTATTTGATGAGCAGTTCTTC
TRBJ2-3 once TRBD2 TRBV5-4 CASSFWTSGTDTQYF TGTGCCAGCAGCTTTTGGACTAGCGGCACAGATACGCAGTATTTT
TRBJ2-7 . . TRBV5-6 CASSLAHPSYEQYF TGTGCCAGCAGCTTGGCACACCCTTCCTACGAGCAGTACTTC
TRBJ2-7 . . TRBV14 CASSWGDLTYEQYF TGTGCCAGCAGTTGGGGGGACTTGACCTACGAGCAGTACTTC
TRBJ1-1 . . TRBV5-6 CASSLWGSATVAFF TGTGCCAGCAGCTTGTGGGGGAGCGCCACCGTGGCTTTCTTT
TRBJ2-7 once . TRBV6-1 CASSPGQFYEQYF TGTGCCAGCAGCCCCGGACAGTTTTACGAGCAGTACTTC
TRBJ1-5 . . TRBV6-1 CASSQRGVGDQPQHF TGTGCCAGCAGTCAAAGGGGGGTTGGGGATCAGCCCCAGCATTTT
TRBJ1-5 once . TRBV27 CASSSGYSNQPQHF TGTGCCAGCAGTTCCGGCTATAGCAATCAGCCCCAGCATTTT
TRBJ2-3 . TRBD2 TRBV5-1 CASSLSLAGVTDTQYF TGCGCCAGCAGCTTGAGTCTAGCGGGAGTTACAGATACGCAGTATTTT
TRBJ2-5 . . TRBV5-1 CASSILGAVETQYF TGCGCCAGCAGCATCCTCGGGGCGGTGGAGACCCAGTACTTC
TRBJ2-1 once TRBD1 TRBV15 CATSRDGDRVYNEQFF TGTGCCACCAGCAGAGATGGGGACAGGGTCTACAATGAGCAGTTCTTC
TRBJ2-7 . TRBD1 TRBV5-1 CASSLEAGGTYEQYF TGCGCCAGCAGCTTGGAGGCAGGGGGAACCTACGAGCAGTACTTC